The sequence of this T cell receptor beta chain was determined in a study of cytomegalovirus exposure and HLA in healthy donors. With respect to this clone: The antigen is unknown.

Overall study findings and caveats: The classifier was said to identify cytomegalovirus status with high specificity and sensitivity.

Some clones are missing from TCRdb's copy, which holds only in-frame ones; the method was immunoSEQ multiplex PCR. The sample lists 200,000 to 300,000 clones; 90% were seen once. The donors formed part of the roughly 120-subject validation cohort, distinct from the roughly 700-subject first cohort. The specimen sequenced was PBMCs. The TCR originated in a woman in her twenties or thirties in good health and CMV-seronegative.

The CDR3 reads CASSSFYEQYF. CDR3 nucleotides: TGTGCCAGCAGTTCATTCTACGAGCAGTACTTC. The chain has TRBV2 and TRBJ2-7; D is unresolved. The CDR3 is made up of 11 amino acids. V dropped 5 bases and J dropped 3 bases, with 5 bases sitting between them. CDR1 and CDR2 from the germline V gene are SNHLY and FYNNEI.